These T cell receptor beta chains were read from a single sample in a study of blood T cell repertoires in COVID-19. Measured with immunoSEQ multiplex PCR; TCRdb has only the in-frame clones, and not every one. Of around 240,000 clones listed, roughly nine tenths are singletons. The sequencing input was PBMCs or T cells enriched from blood (not recorded which). The receptors derive from a human donor in a cohort exposed to, infected with or recovered from COVID-19 (not recorded which). The donor label of this sample is uncertain. CDR3s include the opening cysteine and the closing phenylalanine or tryptophan. The D gene is left open where the match is weak. Clone size, where shown, is once, few, many, or a class for clones that have expanded.

abundance	j_gene	v_gene	d_gene	CDR3aa	CDR3nt
.	TRBJ1-1	TRBV6-5	.	CASNGGSNTEAFF	TGTGCCAGCAATGGGGGCAGTAACACTGAAGCTTTCTTT
.	TRBJ1-2	TRBV12-5	TRBD1	CASGLVLNRGPVGYTF	TGTGCTAGTGGTTTGGTACTGAACAGGGGGCCAGTTGGCTACACCTTC
.	TRBJ2-5	TRBV18	.	CASSPPEGIGTQYF	TGTGCCAGCTCACCACCGGAGGGGATCGGGACCCAGTACTTC
.	TRBJ1-1	TRBV6-1	.	CASSEGGEWTEAFF	TGTGCCAGCAGTGAAGGGGGGGAGTGGACTGAAGCTTTCTTT
once	TRBJ2-1	TRBV5-4	.	CASSSGSKPYNEQFF	TGTGCCAGCAGCTCCGGGTCGAAACCCTACAATGAGCAGTTCTTC
.	TRBJ2-2	TRBV10-3	TRBD2	CAIKTGTSPNTGELFF	TGTGCCATCAAAACCGGGACTAGCCCCAACACCGGGGAGCTGTTTTTT
.	TRBJ2-3	TRBV7-6	.	CASSQRTDTQYF	TGTGCCAGCAGCCAACGGACAGATACGCAGTATTTT
.	TRBJ2-7	TRBV5-1	.	CASSLGGPGEQYF	TGCGCCAGCAGCTTGGGGGGGCCGGGCGAGCAGTACTTC
.	TRBJ2-5	TRBV7-2	TRBD1	CASSSSGDRGETQYF	TGTGCCAGCAGCTCAAGTGGGGACAGGGGTGAGACCCAGTACTTC
.	TRBJ1-1	TRBV19	TRBD1	CASSPHFPPDREAFF	TGTGCCAGTAGTCCACACTTCCCGCCGGACAGGGAAGCTTTCTTT
once	TRBJ2-2	TRBV11-3	.	CASSLSPPGELFF	TGTGCCAGCAGCTTAAGCCCCCCCGGGGAGCTGTTTTTT
.	TRBJ1-4	TRBV29-1	.	CSVSGIGEKLFF	TGCAGCGTTTCAGGGATTGGTGAAAAACTGTTTTTT
.	TRBJ1-1	TRBV3-1/TRBV3-2	.	CASSQQGGTEAFF	TGTGCCAGCAGCCAACAGGGCGGTACTGAAGCTTTCTTT
.	TRBJ2-7	TRBV5-6	TRBD1	CASSFLDRGQDEQYF	TGTGCCAGCAGCTTTTTGGACAGGGGTCAGGACGAGCAGTACTTC
once	TRBJ1-6	TRBV19	TRBD1	CATLGQGNSPLHF	TGTGCCACCCTGGGACAGGGTAATTCACCCCTCCACTTT
.	TRBJ1-2	TRBV5-1	.	CASSLVLRQNNYGYTF	TGCGCCAGCAGCTTGGTATTGAGGCAGAACAACTATGGCTACACCTTC
.	TRBJ1-1	TRBV10-3	.	CAISESRVVVNTEAFF	TGTGCCATCAGTGAGTCGAGGGTTGTGGTGAACACTGAAGCTTTCTTT
.	TRBJ2-1	TRBV4-2	TRBD2	CASSHFLAGAAYEQFF	TGTGCCAGCAGCCACTTTTTAGCGGGGGCCGCTTATGAGCAGTTCTTC
.	TRBJ2-1	TRBV7-3	TRBD1	CASSFTGGNEQFF	TGTGCCAGCAGCTTTACAGGGGGGAATGAGCAGTTCTTC
.	TRBJ1-2	TRBV30	TRBD1	CAWTRDSVLFANYGYTF	TGTGCCTGGACCAGGGACAGTGTCTTATTCGCTAACTATGGCTACACCTTC
.	TRBJ2-7	TRBV14	.	CASSQNVMRGRTAQYF	TGTGCCAGCAGCCAAAACGTTATGCGAGGCCGGACAGCTCAGTACTTC
.	TRBJ2-3	TRBV10-2	TRBD2	CATVRRGDTDTQYF	TGCGCCACTGTGCGTCGGGGGGACACAGATACGCAGTATTTT
.	TRBJ1-4	TRBV6-5	.	CASTGATNEKLFF	TGTGCCAGCACGGGTGCAACTAATGAAAAACTGTTTTTT
.	TRBJ1-4	TRBV10-3	TRBD1	CAISESDRELGEKLFF	TGTGCCATCAGTGAGTCTGACAGGGAACTCGGTGAAAAACTGTTTTTT
.	TRBJ1-4	TRBV2	.	CASRVTGIANEKLFF	TGTGCCAGCAGGGTCACAGGGATAGCTAATGAAAAACTGTTTTTT
.	TRBJ2-7	TRBV6-2/TRBV6-3	.	CASSPTAVHTRDEQYF	TGTGCCAGCAGCCCTACAGCCGTCCACACCAGGGACGAGCAGTACTTC
once	TRBJ1-1	TRBV5-6	TRBD1	CASSRGTGDAFF	TGTGCCAGCAGCCGAGGGACAGGCGACGCTTTCTTT
.	TRBJ2-1	TRBV5-5	TRBD2	CASSPWAGGNSYNEQFF	TGTGCCAGCAGCCCTTGGGCGGGGGGAAATTCCTACAATGAGCAGTTCTTC
.	TRBJ2-3	TRBV9	.	CASSVGGAPSTDTQYF	TGTGCCAGCAGCGTAGGCGGGGCGCCTAGCACAGATACGCAGTATTTT
.	TRBJ2-3	TRBV19	TRBD2	CASSIDGTKGDTQYF	TGTGCCAGTAGTATTGACGGGACTAAGGGTGATACGCAGTATTTT
.	TRBJ2-7	TRBV5-1	TRBD2	CASSLRGDAGRSGEQYF	TGCGCCAGCAGCCTACGGGGGGACGCAGGGAGGTCGGGCGAGCAGTACTTC
.	TRBJ1-2	TRBV6-5	TRBD1	CAIFRDRRYGYTF	TGTGCCATCTTCCGGGACAGGAGATATGGCTACACCTTC
.	TRBJ2-7	TRBV20-1	.	CSARDRWEQYF	TGCAGTGCTAGAGACCGGTGGGAGCAGTACTTC
once	TRBJ1-5	TRBV2	.	CASSTGNQPQHF	TGTGCCAGCTCGACAGGCAATCAGCCCCAGCATTTT
.	TRBJ2-5	TRBV2	.	CASSAVSQETQYF	TGTGCCAGCAGTGCAGTCAGTCAAGAGACCCAGTACTTC
.	TRBJ2-1	TRBV9	TRBD2	CASSIAGDPHYNEQFF	TGTGCCAGCAGCATAGCGGGGGACCCACACTACAATGAGCAGTTCTTC
.	TRBJ2-3	TRBV11-2	TRBD1	CASSLDRGSDTQYF	TGTGCCAGCAGCCTGGACAGGGGTTCAGATACGCAGTATTTT
.	TRBJ2-1	TRBV4-3	TRBD2	CASSQEPAGGSNEQFF	TGCGCCAGCAGCCAAGAGCCAGCGGGGGGGTCCAATGAGCAGTTCTTC
.	TRBJ1-1	TRBV7-8	.	CASSFFRGITYTEVFF	TGTGCCAGCAGCTTCTTCCGGGGGATTACGTACACTGAAGTTTTCTTT
.	TRBJ2-7	TRBV4-1	.	CASSQDRVGGYEQYF	TGCGCCAGCAGCCAAGATCGGGTCGGAGGGTACGAGCAGTACTTC
.	TRBJ2-7	TRBV9	TRBD2	CASSDSGGIDSEQYF	TGTGCCAGCAGTGATAGCGGGGGGATCGACTCCGAGCAGTACTTC